Each of the 12 T cell receptor beta chains below was sequenced from the same sample in a study of T cell changes during pregnancy in multiple sclerosis. Libraries were prepared by immunoSEQ multiplex PCR; TCRdb keeps only in-frame clonotypes and omits some of them. The data show 100,000 or so clones, 90% to 95% seen once. Specimen: peripheral blood, collected in the third trimester of pregnancy. The receptors come from a female donor with multiple sclerosis, enrolled in a pregnancy study.

The chain joins TRBV6-1 to TRBJ2-1, with 15 bases identical to TRBD2. Germline CDR1 and CDR2: MNHNS and SASEGT. Trimming took 4 bases from V and 5 from J; bases not matched to a gene: 3. This CDR3 is built from 16 residues. The CDR3 DNA reads TGTGCCAGCAGTGTTGGACTAGCGGGAGGGGACAATGAGCAGTTCTTC. This translates into CASSVGLAGGDNEQFF.

The rearrangement links TRBV7-2 to TRBJ2-1, with TRBD2 identical over 8 bases. The CDR3 consists of 15 residues. The V segment lost 8 bases and the J segment 0 bases; nucleotides outside the gene matches: 6. In germline, CDR1 is SGHTA, CDR2 FQGNSA. The CDR3 DNA reads as TGTGCCAGCCTCGTAGCGGGGAGCTCCTACAATGAGCAGTTCTTC. This codes for CASLVAGSSYNEQFF.

This clone has just a few counts. The rearrangement links TRBV5-1 to TRBJ2-3; D is ambiguous. V lost 4 bases to trimming and J lost 0 bases, with 12 bases between them. The CDR3 has 15 residues. The germline gives CDR1 SGHRS, CDR2 YFSETQ. Written as DNA, the CDR3 is TGCGCCAGCAGCCCACAGCCAATTAGCACAGATACGCAGTATTTT. It is translated as CASSPQPISTDTQYF.

V usage is TRBV10-3 and J usage is TRBJ2-2; D possibly corresponds to TRBD2 (5 bases). Germline V gene data show CDR1 as ENHRY and CDR2 as SYGVKD. V lost 2 bases and J lost 7, with 14 bases in between. The CDR3 runs to 15 residues. In DNA form, the CDR3 reads TGTGCCATCAGTGAGCGGGGTTTGGCGGGCGGGGAGCTGTTTTTT. This sequence encodes CAISERGLAGGELFF.

The CDR3 here is CAWSSSYNEQFF. CDR3 coding DNA: TGTGCCTGGTCTTCTTCCTACAATGAGCAGTTCTTC. This chain joins TRBV30 and TRBJ2-1; D is uncertain. The germline V gene encodes CDR1 GTSNPN and CDR2 SVGIG (reference sequence). The germline V and J ends were trimmed by 5 bases and 1 base, with 6 bases remaining between them. This CDR3 has 12 amino acids.

This rearrangement joins TRBV5-1 to TRBJ2-7; possible D gene TRBD2, 6 bases. There are 16 residues in the CDR3. With 0 bases removed from V and 2 bases from J, the gap between germline ends came to 15 bases. The germline CDR1 and CDR2 sequences are SGHRS and YFSETQ. CDR3 loop: CASSLETGGMPYEQYF. Here the CDR3 DNA reads TGCGCCAGCAGCTTGGAAACGGGCGGGATGCCCTACGAGCAGTACTTC.

The chain couples TRBV30 to TRBJ2-5; 9 nucleotides agree with TRBD1. V lost 1 base, J lost 4 bases, and 4 bases stayed unmatched. The germline V gene encodes CDR1 GTSNPN and CDR2 SVGIG (reference sequence). This CDR3 is built from 14 residues. The CDR3 nucleotides are TGTGCCTGGAGTGACACAGGGGGCGGAGAGACCCAGTACTTC. Translated, it gives CAWSDTGGGETQYF. The whole variable domain, filled in from reference TRBV30 and TRBJ2-5, reads SQTIHQWPATLVQPVGSPLSLECTVEGTSNPNLYWYRQAAGRGLQLLFYSVGIGQISSEVPQNLSASRPQDRQFILSSKKLLLSDSGFYLCAWSDTGGGETQYFGPGTRLLVL.

This chain joins TRBV9 and TRBJ2-3; the match to TRBD2 covers 11 bases. The V gene's germline CDR1 is SGDLS and CDR2 YYNGEE. The ends lost 0 bases at V and 3 bases at J; junction bases unmatched: 6. CDR3 size: 17 residues. The CDR3 here is CASSVDWTSGLTDTQYF. The CDR3 DNA follows: TGTGCCAGCAGCGTAGATTGGACTAGCGGGTTAACAGATACGCAGTATTTT. Variable domain in full (rest from reference TRBV9 and TRBJ2-3): DSGVTQTPKHLITATGQRVTLRCSPRSGDLSVYWYQQSLDQGLQFLIQYYNGEERAKGNILERFSAQQFPDLHSELNLSSLELGDSALYFCASSVDWTSGLTDTQYFGPGTRLTVL.

The rearrangement uses TRBV6-6 and TRBJ2-2; maybe TRBD1 (5 bases). The CDR3 sequence is 15 residues long. Germline V gene sequence: CDR1 MNHNY, CDR2 SVGAGI (reference sequence). Trimming took off 6 bases at V and 4 bases at J, with 15 bases between the two ends. CDR3 in DNA: TGTGCCAGCAGACAGTCAGGGTCCCGCACCGGGGAGCTGTTTTTT. Its translation is CASRQSGSRTGELFF.

The chain employs TRBV9 and TRBJ2-5; TRBD2 agrees at 7 bases. V gave up 3 bases and J gave up 3 bases; unmatched junction bases: 5. Germline CDR1 SGDLS, CDR2 YYNGEE. This CDR3 is 14 amino acids long. The CDR3 DNA reads TGTGCCAGCAGCGATCCTCGGGGGGAAGAGACCCAGTACTTC. It codes for CASSDPRGEETQYF.

The chain couples TRBV28 to TRBJ2-1, with 7 bases aligning to TRBD2. Germline CDR1 and CDR2: MDHEN and SYDVKM. This CDR3 has 15 amino acids. V shed 6 bases, J shed 1 base, and the junction held 6 bases outside the gene matches. CDR3 residues: CASRVGGGSYNEQFF. The CDR3 DNA is TGTGCCAGCAGGGTTGGGGGGGGGTCCTACAATGAGCAGTTCTTC.

The chain is built from TRBV9 and TRBJ2-2, with D possibly matching TRBD2 (6 bases). This CDR3 region has 15 residues. Trimming shortened V by 2 bases and J by 7 bases, and 15 bases separated the two germline ends. Germline assignment: CDR1 SGDLS and CDR2 YYNGEE. As DNA, the CDR3 is TGTGCCAGCAGCGTGGCGGGGAAGGAGGTCGGGGAGCTGTTTTTT. It is translated as CASSVAGKEVGELFF. The entire variable domain, with the rest obtained from reference TRBV9 and TRBJ2-2, is as follows: DSGVTQTPKHLITATGQRVTLRCSPRSGDLSVYWYQQSLDQGLQFLIQYYNGEERAKGNILERFSAQQFPDLHSELNLSSLELGDSALYFCASSVAGKEVGELFFGEGSRLTVL.